These 27 T cell receptor beta chains were all obtained from the same sample, sequenced in a study of blood T cell repertoires in COVID-19. Generated by immunoSEQ multiplex PCR, the TCRdb table keeps only in-frame clones and is missing some. The data show 150,000 to 200,000 clones, around 80% seen once. The sample comprised PBMCs or T cells enriched from blood (not recorded which). The receptors were gathered from a man between 60 and 75 years old who had been exposed to COVID-19.

The chain carries TRBV30 and TRBJ2-7, with 9 bases aligning to TRBD1. The CDR3 consists of 16 residues. The V gene's germline CDR1 is GTSNPN and CDR2 SVGIG (reference sequence). V shed 2 bases, J shed 5 bases, and the junction held 13 bases outside the gene matches. CDR3 loop: CAWSHETGGASNEQYF. The CDR3 nucleotides are TGTGCCTGGAGTCATGAAACAGGGGGCGCCTCGAACGAGCAGTACTTC. Complete variable domain (other parts from reference TRBV30 and TRBJ2-7): SQTIHQWPATLVQPVGSPLSLECTVEGTSNPNLYWYRQAAGRGLQLLFYSVGIGQISSEVPQNLSASRPQDRQFILSSKKLLLSDSGFYLCAWSHETGGASNEQYFGPGTRLTVT.

The rearrangement uses TRBV6-1 and TRBJ1-5; D may be TRBD1 (6 bases). The CDR3 runs to 16 residues. V shed 4 bases and J shed 3 bases, with 16 bases lying between them. Germline CDR1 reads MNHNS; CDR2 reads SASEGT. The CDR3 sequence is CASSATVTGNNQPQHF. The CDR3 bases are TGTGCCAGCAGTGCAACAGTAACAGGGAACAATCAGCCCCAGCATTTT.

V is TRBV7-9 and J is TRBJ2-3; possibly TRBD2 for D (5 bases). The CDR3 runs to 14 residues. Germline lookup yields CDR1 SEHNR and CDR2 FQNEAQ (reference sequence). V lost 5 bases and J 1 base, leaving 10 bases between the germline ends. CDR3 nucleotides: TGTGCCAGCAGCCCGTCCGGGGGCACAGATACGCAGTATTTT. It codes for CASSPSGGTDTQYF.

V is TRBV27 and J is TRBJ2-1, with D perhaps matching TRBD1 (6 bases). Germline CDR1 and CDR2: MNHEY and SMNVEV (reference sequence). This CDR3 spans 15 amino acids. V dropped 2 bases and J dropped 3 bases, with 11 bases sitting between them. CDR3 region: CASSLPGVFYNEQFF. CDR3 DNA sequence: TGTGCCAGCAGTTTACCAGGGGTCTTCTACAATGAGCAGTTCTTC.

This clone was seen just once. The chain employs TRBV9 and TRBJ2-7; TRBD1 is a possible D gene (5 bases). Trimming took 4 bases from V and 6 from J, leaving 17 bases between them. CDR1 is SGDLS, CDR2 YYNGEE, per germline. The CDR3 is 14 amino acids. In DNA form, the CDR3 reads TGTGCCAGCAGCAGAGACCCAGGGCAGGGCGAGCAGTACTTC. It yields the protein CASSRDPGQGEQYF.

V gene TRBV5-8 combines with J gene TRBJ2-3; D may be TRBD2 (6 bases). The CDR3 has 14 residues. Germline CDR1 reads SGHTS; CDR2 reads YDEGEE. V lost 4 bases and J lost 3, with 12 bases in between. The CDR3 DNA is TGTGCCAGCAGCCGGGACCGGGGGACAGATACGCAGTATTTT. It translates to CASSRDRGTDTQYF.

This chain connects TRBV13 to TRBJ1-1, with a weak D call TRBD1 (5 bases). V was trimmed by 5 bases and J by 10 bases, leaving 14 bases between them. The length of the CDR3 is 12 residues. Germline V gene sequence: CDR1 PRHDT, CDR2 FYEKMQ (reference sequence). The CDR3 bases are TGTGCCAGCAGCCTAAGGCAGGGTGGAGCTTTCTTT. Amino acids: CASSLRQGGAFF.

This clone has just a few counts. The chain carries TRBV27 and TRBJ1-1; TRBD1 aligns across 7 bases. The CDR3 has 15 amino acids. Germline assignment: CDR1 MNHEY and CDR2 SMNVEV (reference sequence). Trimming took 8 bases from V and 0 from J; bases not matched to a gene: 9. CDR3 sequence reads: CASREQGLLNTEAFF. The CDR3 DNA is TGTGCCAGCCGAGAACAGGGGCTCCTGAACACTGAAGCTTTCTTT.

The rearrangement uses TRBV20-1 and TRBJ2-1, with D perhaps TRBD2 (5 bases). V lost 3 bases and J lost 5, with 11 bases in between. Looked up from germline, CDR1 is DFQATT and CDR2 is SNEGSKA (reference sequence). The CDR3 length is 13 residues. CDR3 in amino acids: CSASRGDHNEQFF. The CDR3 region has the DNA TGCAGTGCTAGTCGGGGAGATCACAATGAGCAGTTCTTC.

Worth noting for this clone: At the DNA level, this CDR3 is encoded by other sequences in the same sample as well. CDR3 region: CASSLGLAGNNEQFF. The CDR3 coding sequence is TGTGCCAGCAGTTTAGGACTAGCGGGGAACAATGAGCAGTTCTTC. The V call is TRBV27, the J call TRBJ2-1, with TRBD2 matching over 12 bases. This CDR3 has 15 residues. Trimming at V came to 2 bases and at J to 5 bases, leaving 1 base not matched to a gene. Looked up from germline, CDR1 is MNHEY and CDR2 is SMNVEV (reference sequence).

The gene calls are TRBV6-5 and TRBJ2-5; D not certain. V lost 0 bases and J lost 0, with 5 bases in between. The CDR3 has 14 residues. The germline V gene has CDR1 MNHEY and CDR2 SVGAGI. DNA of the CDR3: TGTGCCAGCAGTTACTCTCAGTACCAAGAGACCCAGTACTTC. This encodes CASSYSQYQETQYF.

This chain uses TRBV19 with TRBJ1-5, with TRBD1 matching 8 bases. J was trimmed by 5 bases and V by 5 bases; bases with no gene match: 5. This CDR3 is 14 amino acids long. Germline V gene sequence: CDR1 LNHDA, CDR2 SQIVND (reference sequence). The DNA of the CDR3 is TGTGCCAGTAGTGGGACAGGAATTTATCAGCCCCAGCATTTT. It is translated as CASSGTGIYQPQHF.

The chain joins TRBV27 to TRBJ2-5; 7 bases fit TRBD1. Germline values: CDR1 MNHEY, CDR2 SMNVEV (reference sequence). The CDR3 is 14 amino acids. Losses at the gene ends were 6 bases for V and 5 bases for J; bases not matched to a gene: 9. This CDR3 reads CASSRSGTEETQYF. The CDR3 bases are TGTGCCAGCAGCCGATCGGGGACAGAGGAGACCCAGTACTTC.

This clone was counted a single time. This sequence joins TRBV19 and TRBJ1-5, with 10 nucleotides matching TRBD1. The CDR3 totals 14 residues. Germline assignment: CDR1 LNHDA and CDR2 SQIVND (reference sequence). With V trimmed by 7 bases and J by 5 bases, 5 bases remained unmatched. The CDR3 is CASTRTGGDQPQHF. DNA of the CDR3: TGTGCCAGTACCCGGACAGGGGGTGATCAGCCCCAGCATTTT.

CDR3 amino acids: CASSRSRLVSGAYNEQFF. In DNA, the CDR3 is TGTGCCAGCAGCCGCAGTAGACTAGTCAGCGGAGCCTACAATGAGCAGTTCTTC. This chain links TRBV21-1 with TRBJ2-1; TRBD2, the table's D call, was not compared with the DNA. TRBV21-1 counts as a pseudogene. The CDR3 runs 18 residues.

This rearrangement joins TRBV25-1 to TRBJ2-5, with 7 bases fitting TRBD2. Germline values: CDR1 MGHDK, CDR2 SYGVNS. The CDR3 length is 16 residues. Trimming removed 6 bases from V and 1 base from J; junction bases left unmatched: 11. CDR3 DNA sequence: TGTGCCAGCAGAAAAACCGGGGGGACCGGCCAAGAGACCCAGTACTTC. It codes for CASRKTGGTGQETQYF.

The V call is TRBV5-1, the J call TRBJ1-1; 8 bases fit TRBD1. After removal of 5 bases from V and 6 bases from J, the junction contained 6 bases not matched to a gene. Germline assignment: CDR1 SGHRS and CDR2 YFSETQ. This CDR3 comprises 13 residues. The CDR3 DNA is TGCGCCAGCAGTCAAAGACAGGGGTCTGAAGCTTTCTTT. It yields the protein CASSQRQGSEAFF.

In its sample, this clone was seen many times. The rearrangement links TRBV27 to TRBJ2-2, with TRBD2 identical over 13 bases. Germline-derived CDR1 and CDR2 are MNHEY and SMNVEV (reference sequence). The CDR3 has 16 residues. The junction had 5 bases not matched to a gene; V was cut back by 6 bases and J by 4 bases. The CDR3 DNA reads TGTGCCAGCAGGAGGACTAGCGGGAGAAGCACCGGGGAGCTGTTTTTT. This translates into CASRRTSGRSTGELFF.

J is TRBJ2-7 and V is TRBV24-1; 10 bases fit TRBD1. Germline lookup yields CDR1 KGHDR and CDR2 SFDVKD. With V trimmed by 6 bases and J by 5 bases, 6 bases remained unmatched. There are 14 residues in the CDR3. CDR3 DNA: TGTGCCACCAGTAGGGGACAGGGGTGGAACGAGCAGTACTTC. It specifies CATSRGQGWNEQYF.

The chain has TRBV5-1 and TRBJ2-7; perhaps TRBD1 as D (9 bases). V was cut by 4 bases and J by 4 bases, with 27 bases left in between. CDR3 size: 18 residues. Per germline, CDR1 SGHRS and CDR2 YFSETQ. CDR3 DNA: TGCGCCAGCAGCGGGGACAGGGAAGCGGGAGCCTTGGGATACGAGCAGTACTTC. Encoded protein: CASSGDREAGALGYEQYF.

V usage is TRBV5-6 and J usage is TRBJ2-7; 10 bases line up with TRBD1. The CDR3 has 13 residues. With 6 bases clipped from V and 7 bases from J, the junction kept 7 bases outside the gene matches. The germline gives CDR1 SGHDT, CDR2 YYEEEE. The CDR3 DNA sequence: TGTGCCAGCATCAGGGACAGGGGCGAAGAGCAGTACTTC. Amino acid sequence: CASIRDRGEEQYF.

A few counts support this clone. The genes are TRBV2 and TRBJ2-1, with D possibly matching TRBD2 (6 bases). There are 16 residues in the CDR3. The V end was cut by 8 bases, the J end by 3 bases, with 20 bases between. CDR1 SNHLY and CDR2 FYNNEI come from the germline V gene. CDR3 nucleotide sequence: TGTGCCAGCTTAGGTTTCCGGGACTCCGTCTACAATGAGCAGTTCTTC. Its translation: CASLGFRDSVYNEQFF.

CDR3 sequence (DNA): TGCGCCAGCAGCTGGGTCGGGGATACGCAGTATTTT. Protein: CASSWVGDTQYF. The chain links TRBV5-1 to TRBJ2-3, with D unresolved. This CDR3 has 12 residues. Germline lookup yields CDR1 SGHRS and CDR2 YFSETQ. V was shortened by 3 bases and J by 6 bases, with 8 bases between the two germline ends.

This chain uses TRBV4-1 with TRBJ1-2, with 8 bases identical to TRBD1. This CDR3 spans 15 amino acids. J lost 4 bases, V lost 2 bases, and 6 bases had no gene match. Germline V gene data show CDR1 as MGHRA and CDR2 as YSYEKL. The CDR3 DNA reads TGCGCCAGCAGCCAATTGGGGGACAGGCGCTATGGCTACACCTTC. This translates into CASSQLGDRRYGYTF.

This clone was detected once. At one of its ends the junction is not consistent with the germline gene, which may arise from a read error. This chain uses TRBV20-1 with TRBJ2-3; 8 bases agree with TRBD1. The CDR3 has 11 amino acids. Germline CDR1 reads DFQATT; CDR2 reads SNEGSKA (reference sequence). The CDR3 loop reads CSANTGTGRHF. CDR3 nucleotides: TGCAGTGCTAATACCGGGACAGGCCGGCATTTT.

The J gene is TRBJ2-1, the V gene TRBV4-2; TRBD2 agrees at 7 bases. V shed 0 bases, J shed 4 bases, and the junction held 3 bases outside the gene matches. CDR3 length equals 15 residues. CDR1 and CDR2 from the germline V gene are LGHNA and YNFKEQ. CDR3 sequence: CASSQDRTSYNEQFF. The CDR3, as DNA: TGTGCCAGCAGCCAAGACCGGACTAGTTACAATGAGCAGTTCTTC.

This sequence joins TRBV19 and TRBJ1-2; 7 nucleotides line up with TRBD1. The CDR3 loop spans 16 amino acids. Looked up from germline, CDR1 is LNHDA and CDR2 is SQIVND (reference sequence). The V gene end was trimmed by 4 bases and the J gene end by 3 bases; junction bases not matched to a gene: 11. In nucleotides, the CDR3 is TGTGCCAGTAGTACCCGGGACAGCAAATCCCACTATGGCTACACCTTC. Translated: CASSTRDSKSHYGYTF.